This T cell receptor beta chain was captured in a study of blood T cell repertoires in COVID-19. V dropped 1 base and J dropped 2; count of bases not matched to a gene: 1. This CDR3 region has 13 residues. Germline V gives CDR1 GTSNPN, CDR2 SVGIG (reference sequence). The data were produced by immunoSEQ multiplex PCR, yet TCRdb's version contains in-frame clones alone and is incomplete. The sample has about 270,000 clones, more than 75% seen once. This receptor was identified in a woman aged 55-69 years in a cohort exposed to, infected with or recovered from COVID-19 (not recorded which). The chain uses TRBV30 and TRBJ2-7; 8 bases agree with TRBD1. The specimen was PBMCs or T cells enriched from blood (not recorded which). CDR3 bases: TGTGCCTGGAGTGGGACAGGGCCCTACGAGCAGTACTTC. Amino acids: CAWSGTGPYEQYF.